The 27 T cell receptor beta chains in this list originate from one sample, sequenced in a study of memory CD4+ T cells and cytomegalovirus serostatus. Single viable CD3+CD4+CD8-CD45RO+ cells were sorted as the memory CD4+ T cells. The repertoire was sequenced with immunoSEQ multiplex PCR; TCRdb's copy has only in-frame clones and lacks some. Of over 65,000 clones listed, roughly 78% were seen once; the top ten hold just over 2.5%. Source material: memory CD4+ T cells from blood. Source of these receptors: an adult in good health and CMV-seropositive.

This sequence joins TRBV5-1 and TRBJ1-2; D unclear. Looked up from germline, CDR1 is SGHRS and CDR2 is YFSETQ. V lost 1 base and J lost 0, with 13 bases in between. The CDR3 loop spans 16 amino acids. The CDR3 DNA sequence: TGCGCCAGCAGCTTGAGTAGGGCCGGCGCTAACTATGGCTACACCTTC. This codes for CASSLSRAGANYGYTF.

The chain is built from TRBV7-2 and TRBJ1-4; D gene unclear. V was cut by 5 bases and J by 8 bases, with 12 bases left in between. Germline CDR1 SGHTA, CDR2 FQGNSA. The CDR3 extends over 13 amino acids. As DNA, the CDR3 is TGTGCCAGCAGCCCGCAGGACGGAGAAAAACTGTTTTTT. The encoded protein is CASSPQDGEKLFF.

This clone was seen a few times. This chain joins TRBV5-1 and TRBJ2-3; 11 bases match TRBD2. The CDR3 sequence is 16 residues long. After removal of 3 bases from V and 1 base from J, the junction contained 4 bases not matched to a gene. Germline V gene sequence: CDR1 SGHRS, CDR2 YFSETQ. The CDR3 DNA reads as TGCGCCAGCAGCTCCCTAGCGGGGGGACGCACAGATACGCAGTATTTT. It yields the protein CASSSLAGGRTDTQYF.

The V and J genes are TRBV18 and TRBJ2-7, with D possibly matching TRBD1 (6 bases). Germline loops: CDR1 KGHSH, CDR2 LQKENI. The CDR3 spans 14 residues. V was clipped by 6 bases and J by 7 bases, with 19 bases between them. The CDR3 DNA is TGTGCCAGCTCTCCCGGGACAAGAGCCGAGGAGCAGTACTTC. Amino acid sequence: CASSPGTRAEEQYF.

The CDR3 DNA sequence: TGTGCCAGCAGTTACGGGGAGGGACGGAAAGAGACCCAGTACTTC. Amino acid sequence: CASSYGEGRKETQYF. The rearrangement uses TRBV6-6 and TRBJ2-5; TRBD2 matches at 7 bases. From germline, CDR1 is MNHNY and CDR2 SVGAGI (reference sequence). V shed 2 bases and J 3 bases; nucleotides not matched to a gene: 6. The CDR3 totals 15 residues.

In nucleotides, the CDR3 is TGTGCCAGCAAGGGGACTAGCGGGATGCCCGGGCTCAATGAGCAGTTCTTC. This translates into CASKGTSGMPGLNEQFF. The chain recombines TRBV2 with TRBJ2-1, with 13 bases identical to TRBD2. After removal of 7 bases from V and 6 bases from J, the junction contained 12 bases not matched to a gene. Looked up from germline, CDR1 is SNHLY and CDR2 is FYNNEI. The CDR3 sequence is 17 residues long.

This sequence joins TRBV2 and TRBJ2-7; D might be TRBD1 or TRBD2, each matching 5 bases. The V end lost 6 bases, the J end lost 3 bases, and 15 bases lay between the germline ends. Germline lookup yields CDR1 SNHLY and CDR2 FYNNEI. The CDR3 covers 14 residues. The CDR3, as DNA: TGTGCCAGCAGAGCAGGGACCACCGTCTACGAGCAGTACTTC. This translates into CASRAGTTVYEQYF.

The chain joins TRBV7-8 to TRBJ1-1, with D possibly being TRBD1 (6 bases). The CDR3 runs to 15 residues. The V end lost 5 bases, the J end lost 1 base, and 14 bases lay between the germline ends. Looked up from germline, CDR1 is SGHVS and CDR2 is FQNEAQ. The CDR3 is CASSLRGAENTEAFF. The CDR3 DNA reads as TGTGCCAGCAGCCTACGGGGGGCCGAGAACACTGAAGCTTTCTTT.

This chain uses TRBV27 with TRBJ2-5, with a weak D call TRBD2 (5 bases). This CDR3 is 13 amino acids long. Trimming left V 5 bases short and J 5 bases short, with 12 bases between. Germline values: CDR1 MNHEY, CDR2 SMNVEV (reference sequence). In nucleotides, the CDR3 is TGTGCCAGCAGTATGAGGGTGTGGGAGACCCAGTACTTC. Translation gives CASSMRVWETQYF.

The chain uses TRBV5-4 and TRBJ2-1, with TRBD2 matching 12 bases. Germline V CDR1 and CDR2: SGHNT, YYREEE (reference sequence). J gave up 10 bases and V 4 bases, and 12 bases lay outside the gene matches. The length of the CDR3 is 16 residues. The CDR3 DNA follows: TGTGCCAGCAGCCCACCTCGACTAGCGGGAGAAAGGGAGCAGTTCTTC. Translated, it gives CASSPPRLAGEREQFF.

This clone was counted once. The V gene is TRBV7-2, the J gene TRBJ2-2; D is unresolved. Germline loops: CDR1 SGHTA, CDR2 FQGNSA. Trimming removed 3 bases from V and 5 bases from J, with 7 bases in between. The CDR3 contains 13 residues. CDR3 nucleotide sequence: TGTGCCAGCAGCTTTGATTTGACCGGGGAGCTGTTTTTT. Its protein is CASSFDLTGELFF.

This sequence joins TRBV6-5 and TRBJ1-3; D not resolved. CDR1 and CDR2 (germline): MNHEY, SVGAGI. CDR3 length equals 16 residues. Trimming pared 0 bases from V and 0 bases from J, leaving 9 bases between. The CDR3 loop reads CASSYSGRSSGNTIYF. CDR3 bases: TGTGCCAGCAGTTACTCGGGCCGCAGCTCTGGAAACACCATATATTTT.

The V gene is TRBV29-1, the J gene TRBJ2-5; 7 nucleotides match TRBD1. J lost 3 bases, V lost 5 bases, and 6 bases had no gene match. The CDR3 is 13 residues long. The germline gives CDR1 SQVTM, CDR2 ANQGSEA. DNA for the CDR3: TGCAGCGTTAGCCCAGGGGGAAAAGAGACCCAGTACTTC. Amino acids: CSVSPGGKETQYF.

V usage is TRBV19 and J usage is TRBJ1-5; no clear D. CDR1 is LNHDA and CDR2 is SQIVND in the germline V gene (reference sequence). The CDR3 totals 13 residues. Between the trimmed V and J ends, which lost 9 bases and 3 bases, there was a span of 12 bases. CDR3 protein: CASQPQANQPQHF. CDR3 nucleotides: TGTGCCAGCCAACCCCAGGCCAATCAGCCCCAGCATTTT.

This CDR3 is CASSRDRGNTEAFF. DNA of the CDR3: TGTGCCAGCAGCAGGGACAGGGGCAACACTGAAGCTTTCTTT. The chain joins TRBV5-4 to TRBJ1-1, with 10 bases aligning to TRBD1. V gave up 4 bases and J gave up 2 bases; unmatched junction bases: 2. The CDR3 has 14 amino acids. CDR1 SGHNT and CDR2 YYREEE come from the germline V gene (reference sequence).

This clone was seen more than once but under ten times. The chain couples TRBV18 to TRBJ1-2; D call uncertain. This CDR3 is built from 14 residues. Germline assignment: CDR1 KGHSH and CDR2 LQKENI. The V end lost 5 bases, the J end lost 6 bases, and 16 bases lay between the germline ends. DNA for the CDR3: TGTGCCAGCTCATCTGGTACAGAACCTCATGGCTACACCTTC. Translated: CASSSGTEPHGYTF. The variable domain in full, with the rest retrieved from reference TRBV18 and TRBJ1-2, is NAGVMQNPRHLVRRRGQEARLRCSPMKGHSHVYWYRQLPEEGLKFMVYLQKENIIDESGMPKERFSAEFPKEGPSILRIQQVVRGDSAAYFCASSSGTEPHGYTFGSGTRLTVV.

The V and J genes are TRBV6-1 and TRBJ2-2; 7 bases agree with TRBD2. Trimming took 7 bases from V and 4 from J; bases not matched to a gene: 6. The CDR3 consists of 14 residues. Germline CDR1 reads MNHNS; CDR2 reads SASEGT. The CDR3 loop is CASTPAGVTGELFF. The DNA of the CDR3 is TGTGCCAGCACCCCCGCGGGGGTCACCGGGGAGCTGTTTTTT.

This rearrangement joins TRBV15 to TRBJ1-1; no clear D. Germline values: CDR1 LNHNV, CDR2 YYDKDF (reference sequence). The CDR3 is made up of 14 amino acids. The V end lost 3 bases, the J end lost 0 bases, and 8 bases lay between the germline ends. The CDR3 DNA follows: TGTGCCACCAGCAGGGCGGCCTTGAACACTGAAGCTTTCTTT. Encoded protein: CATSRAALNTEAFF.

CDR3 DNA: TGTGCCTGGAGTCGCAAGGAGGCTAGCGGGGCGGATACGCAGTATTTT. It codes for CAWSRKEASGADTQYF. The rearrangement joins TRBV30 to TRBJ2-3; 9 bases agree with TRBD2. Germline V gene sequence: CDR1 GTSNPN, CDR2 SVGIG (reference sequence). Losses at the gene ends were 2 bases for V and 6 bases for J; bases not matched to a gene: 12. This CDR3 spans 16 amino acids.

The chain has TRBV9 and TRBJ2-7, with a weak D call TRBD1 (6 bases). The CDR3 has 15 residues. The V and J ends lost 4 bases and 2 bases respectively, with 16 bases between them. The germline CDR1 and CDR2 sequences are SGDLS and YYNGEE. CDR3 region: CASSPQTGVTYEQYF. Here the CDR3 DNA reads TGTGCCAGCAGCCCCCAGACAGGCGTGACCTACGAGCAGTACTTC.

The V gene is TRBV5-4, the J gene TRBJ2-5; TRBD2 agrees at 11 bases. There are 16 residues in the CDR3. After removal of 4 bases from V and 4 bases from J, the junction contained 9 bases not matched to a gene. Germline V gene data show CDR1 as SGHNT and CDR2 as YYREEE (reference sequence). This chain's CDR3 is CASSLPLAGGRETQYF. For the CDR3, the DNA is TGTGCCAGCAGCCTACCCCTAGCGGGAGGTAGAGAGACCCAGTACTTC.

V usage is TRBV27 and J usage is TRBJ2-7; 10 nucleotides match TRBD1. The CDR3 loop spans 17 amino acids. Germline CDR1 and CDR2: MNHEY and SMNVEV (reference sequence). The V and J ends lost 2 bases and 7 bases, in that order; junction bases with no gene match: 14. The CDR3 DNA sequence: TGTGCCAGCAGTTTAATTCCCGGACAGGGGGGCAGGGGGGAGCAGTACTTC. Its protein product is CASSLIPGQGGRGEQYF.

The chain joins TRBV6-5 to TRBJ1-1; perhaps TRBD1 as D (5 bases). The V and J ends lost 5 bases and 0 bases respectively, with 10 bases between them. From germline, CDR1 is MNHEY and CDR2 SVGAGI. The CDR3 spans 14 residues. CDR3 in amino acids: CASSPGTVNTEAFF. Written as DNA, the CDR3 is TGTGCCAGCAGTCCCGGGACCGTGAACACTGAAGCTTTCTTT.

In this sample, this clone turned up a few times. J is TRBJ2-1 and V is TRBV6-6; 7 nucleotides align to TRBD1. V dropped 2 bases and J dropped 3; count of bases not matched to a gene: 1. This CDR3 contains 14 residues. Looked up from germline, CDR1 is MNHNY and CDR2 is SVGAGI (reference sequence). In DNA, the CDR3 is TGTGCCAGCAGTTACCGGGACAGCTACAATGAGCAGTTCTTC. Encoded protein: CASSYRDSYNEQFF.

The chain couples TRBV5-4 to TRBJ1-2; D gene unclear. The V end lost 0 bases, the J end lost 4 bases, and 10 bases lay between the germline ends. The CDR3 is 14 residues long. Germline V gene sequence: CDR1 SGHNT, CDR2 YYREEE (reference sequence). The CDR3: CASSLGAHGYGYTF. The DNA of the CDR3 is TGTGCCAGCAGCTTGGGTGCCCACGGCTATGGCTACACCTTC.

The CDR3 nucleotides read TGTGCCAGCAGTGCCCTCCAAGGGGCCAACGTCCTGACTTTC. Its translation is CASSALQGANVLTF. The V and J genes are TRBV6-4 and TRBJ2-6, with unresolved D. V gave up 4 bases and J gave up 4 bases, with 8 bases separating them. Looked up from germline, CDR1 is MRHNA and CDR2 is SNTAGT. The CDR3 is made up of 14 amino acids.

The chain links TRBV12-5 to TRBJ1-1; D remains ambiguous. CDR1 is LGHNT, CDR2 FRNRAP, per germline. This CDR3 has 13 amino acids. Trimming stripped 4 bases from V and 0 bases from J, with 6 bases between. The CDR3 spells CASGSLLNTEAFF. As DNA, the CDR3 is TGTGCTAGTGGTTCCTTGTTGAACACTGAAGCTTTCTTT. The entire variable domain, with the rest obtained from reference TRBV12-5 and TRBJ1-1, is as follows: DARVTQTPRHKVTEMGQEVTMRCQPILGHNTVFWYRQTMMQGLELLAYFRNRAPLDDSGMPKDRFSAEMPDATLATLKIQPSEPRDSAVYFCASGSLLNTEAFFGQGTRLTVV.